This T cell receptor beta chain was documented in a study of T cell clusters in autoimmune cytopenias. Whole-study results and caveats: Active autoimmune hepatitis patients had roughly 3-fold fewer exclusive TRB clusters than healthy donors.

TRB was amplified from approximately 250 ng of peripheral blood genomic DNA per sample. Regarding this clonotype: Its antigen is undetermined.

One tube held mixed TRB-A and TRB-B primer pools for touch-down PCR. Reprocessing the multiplex PCR reads, TCRdb reports a single entry for every CDR3 protein and omits DNA. In total, the table holds about 1,500 distinct CDR3 sequences. This CDR3 contains 13 residues. The germline V gene encodes CDR1 SGHDN and CDR2 FVKESK. These same records also appear under a second study, on T cell repertoires in aging, cancer and after chemotherapy.

The chain employs TRBV14 and TRBJ1-2. Sequenced input: peripheral blood. The TCR originated in a human donor with chronic lymphocytic leukemia. This CDR3 reads CASRTTGSYGYTF.